Given below is one TCR beta chain in context. What it recognizes is unknown. This record belongs to a study of T cell repertoires in cytomegalovirus infection. Whole-study findings and limits: Frequencies of public TCR beta families were cumulated, and this identified carriers of CMV plus the relevant HLA.

TCRdb redid the calling of the reads with MiXCR, one entry per CDR3 protein. Of around 740,000 distinct CDR3 sequences in the sample, about a third are singletons; the top ten hold around 2.8%. Germline V CDR1 and CDR2: SNHLY, FYNNEI. The CDR3 is made up of 15 amino acids. V lost 8 bases and J 4 bases, leaving 21 bases between the germline ends. The sample consisted of PBMCs. This sequence was found in a human donor in good health (CMV status not recorded). Some clones in this sample may be carry-over from other donors' samples. The gene calls are TRBV2 and TRBJ2-7, with D possibly being TRBD2 (6 bases). The CDR3 region is CASSEGRGIMYEQYF. CDR3 DNA sequence: TGTGCCAGCTCGGAGGGAAGGGGTATAATGTACGAGCAGTACTTC.